The 14 T cell receptor beta chains listed next were all sequenced from one sample in a study of T cell changes during pregnancy in multiple sclerosis. Using immunoSEQ multiplex PCR, the repertoire was profiled, and TCRdb retains in-frame clones only, with some absent. Of some 41,000 clones in the sample, approximately 94% were seen once. This specimen consisted of CD8+ T cells from peripheral blood mononuclear cells, obtained in the third trimester of pregnancy. Source of these receptors: a female donor with multiple sclerosis, enrolled in a pregnancy study.

The J gene is TRBJ2-1, the V gene TRBV28; perhaps TRBD1 as D (6 bases). This CDR3 has 16 amino acids. V was clipped by 4 bases and J by 1 base, with 14 bases between them. In germline, CDR1 is MDHEN, CDR2 SYDVKM. The CDR3 loop reads CASSSRQGMSYNEQFF. In DNA, the CDR3 is TGTGCCAGCAGTTCTCGTCAGGGGATGTCCTACAATGAGCAGTTCTTC.

This chain uses TRBV9 with TRBJ2-7; TRBD2 aligns across 8 bases. The CDR3 is 15 residues long. The V and J ends lost 0 bases and 3 bases, in that order; junction bases with no gene match: 5. In germline, CDR1 is SGDLS, CDR2 YYNGEE. The CDR3 coding sequence is TGTGCCAGCAGCGTAGGGAGCGGGAGTTTCTACGAGCAGTACTTC. Residues: CASSVGSGSFYEQYF.

DNA for the CDR3: TGTGCCAGCAGCCAAGAGGCAGGGGGCGGCTACGAGCAGTACTTC. It encodes CASSQEAGGGYEQYF. V is TRBV14 and J is TRBJ2-7; 8 nucleotides align to TRBD1. J lost 3 bases, V lost 0 bases, and 4 bases had no gene match. Germline values: CDR1 SGHDN, CDR2 FVKESK. The CDR3 runs 15 residues.

With respect to this clone: In the same sample, other DNA sequences code for this CDR3. The V and J genes are TRBV29-1 and TRBJ2-7; 11 positions agree with TRBD2. Germline CDR1 is SQVTM and CDR2 is ANQGSEA. V gave up 6 bases and J gave up 1 base; unmatched junction bases: 5. The length of the CDR3 is 14 residues. The CDR3 spells CSVAGTSGSYEQYF. Here the CDR3 DNA reads TGCAGCGTAGCCGGGACTAGCGGATCCTACGAGCAGTACTTC.

This chain connects TRBV5-1 to TRBJ2-1; the match to TRBD1 covers 11 bases. The CDR3 is made up of 15 amino acids. Germline V gene sequence: CDR1 SGHRS, CDR2 YFSETQ. J was trimmed by 7 bases and V by 4 bases; bases with no gene match: 7. CDR3 bases: TGCGCCAGCAGCCATGGACAGGGGGCGGTGAATGAGCAGTTCTTC. Its translation: CASSHGQGAVNEQFF.

The rearrangement links TRBV27 to TRBJ1-4, with 7 bases identical to TRBD1. Germline values: CDR1 MNHEY, CDR2 SMNVEV (reference sequence). The CDR3 loop spans 15 amino acids. The trim removed 7 bases at V and 7 bases at J, leaving 12 bases unmatched. For the CDR3, the DNA is TGTGCCAGCAAAAACAGGGGCCGGGAGACTGAAAAACTGTTTTTT. It specifies CASKNRGRETEKLFF. The whole variable domain, filled in from reference TRBV27 and TRBJ1-4, reads EAQVTQNPRYLITVTGKKLTVTCSQNMNHEYMSWYRQDPGLGLRQIYYSMNVEVTDKGDVPEGYKVSRKEKRNFPLILESPSPNQTSLYFCASKNRGRETEKLFFGSGTQLSVL.

The chain uses TRBV19 and TRBJ2-3; 7 bases line up with TRBD1. J gave up 3 bases and V 6 bases, and 9 bases lay outside the gene matches. The CDR3 covers 15 residues. Germline V gene sequence: CDR1 LNHDA, CDR2 SQIVND (reference sequence). Here the CDR3 reads CASSPQGDATDTQYF. CDR3 nucleotide sequence: TGTGCCAGTAGCCCCCAGGGGGACGCGACAGATACGCAGTATTTT. Full variable domain (outside the CDR3, taken from reference TRBV19 and TRBJ2-3): DGGITQSPKYLFRKEGQNVTLSCEQNLNHDAMYWYRQDPGQGLRLIYYSQIVNDFQKGDIAEGYSVSREKKESFPLTVTSAQKNPTAFYLCASSPQGDATDTQYFGPGTRLTVL.

The chain is built from TRBV18 and TRBJ1-3; 9 nucleotides agree with TRBD1. CDR3 length: 16 residues. Germline CDR1 KGHSH, CDR2 LQKENI. With V trimmed by 6 bases and J by 0 bases, 6 bases remained unmatched. For the CDR3, the DNA is TGTGCCAGCTCGCCGGGGGACAGGGCCTCTGGAAACACCATATATTTT. Translated: CASSPGDRASGNTIYF. Using reference TRBV18 and TRBJ1-3 for the parts outside the CDR3, the full variable domain is NAGVMQNPRHLVRRRGQEARLRCSPMKGHSHVYWYRQLPEEGLKFMVYLQKENIIDESGMPKERFSAEFPKEGPSILRIQQVVRGDSAAYFCASSPGDRASGNTIYFGEGSWLTVV.

The chain recombines TRBV25-1 with TRBJ2-1; possible D gene TRBD2, 6 bases. In germline, CDR1 is MGHDK, CDR2 SYGVNS. V was cut by 0 bases and J by 14 bases, with 11 bases left in between. The CDR3 consists of 12 residues. This CDR3 reads CASSEYGDLKFF. CDR3 nucleotide sequence: TGTGCCAGCAGTGAATATGGGGACTTAAAGTTCTTC.

As regards this clone: Germline is not matched at one junction end, which may reflect a read error. This sample includes further DNA sequences coding for the same CDR3. In nucleotides, the CDR3 is TGCGCCAGTAGCTTGGAGGGGAGGTGGTCTGAAGCTTTCTTT. This gives the protein CASSLEGRWSEAFF. The chain employs TRBV5-1 and TRBJ1-1; TRBD1 might be the D (5 bases). The CDR3 covers 14 residues. CDR1 is SGHRS and CDR2 is YFSETQ in the germline V gene.

The rearrangement uses TRBV28 and TRBJ2-7, with D maybe TRBD1 (5 bases). V gave up 8 bases and J gave up 5 bases, with 13 bases separating them. This CDR3 is 12 amino acids long. CDR1 is MDHEN, CDR2 SYDVKM, per germline. The CDR3 coding sequence is TGTGCCAGCCACAGGAGTGCCAACGAGCAGTACTTC. Translating gives CASHRSANEQYF.

This sequence joins TRBV30 and TRBJ2-7; 8 nucleotides align to TRBD1. The CDR3 loop spans 13 amino acids. V shed 7 bases, J shed 6 bases, and the junction held 11 bases outside the gene matches. Germline assignment: CDR1 GTSNPN and CDR2 SVGIG (reference sequence). CDR3 bases: TGTGCCTTTGACAGGGGCATCCCATCCGAGCAGTACTTC. Translation: CAFDRGIPSEQYF. Drawing the rest from reference TRBV30 and TRBJ2-7, the complete variable domain is SQTIHQWPATLVQPVGSPLSLECTVEGTSNPNLYWYRQAAGRGLQLLFYSVGIGQISSEVPQNLSASRPQDRQFILSSKKLLLSDSGFYLCAFDRGIPSEQYFGPGTRLTVT.

The CDR3 DNA is TGTGCCAGCACCCCGTTACCGACAGTAAGAAACACCGGGGAGCTGTTTTTT. Translation: CASTPLPTVRNTGELFF. V and J are TRBV28 and TRBJ2-2; maybe TRBD1 (5 bases). There are 17 residues in the CDR3. Trimming took off 7 bases at V and 2 bases at J, with 20 bases between the two ends. CDR1 and CDR2 (germline): MDHEN, SYDVKM.

This clone is a singleton in its sample. The V and J genes are TRBV21-1 and TRBJ2-1; the table's D call TRBD1 went unverified against the DNA. TRBV21-1 is a recognized pseudogene. This CDR3 contains 15 residues. This CDR3 reads CASSPPRQGYNEQFF. The CDR3 region has the DNA TGTGCCAGCAGCCCACCCAGACAGGGCTACAATGAGCAGTTCTTC.